This TCR beta chain stems from a study of OX40 agonist ivuxolimab in advanced cancers. Study-level background: The dose-escalation cohort had hepatocellular carcinoma, melanoma, renal cell or head and neck cancer.

Trimming cost V 5 bases and J 6 bases; bases outside gene matches: 16. The CDR3 runs to 16 residues. Per germline, CDR1 MNHEY and CDR2 SMNVEV (reference sequence). Blood samples were obtained at baseline, cycle 4 day 1, and cycle 7 day 1. Clones were read by immunoSEQ multiplex PCR, and TCRdb kept only the in-frame ones, dropping some. The sample contains some 19,000 clones, 83% of which appear only once. Notes on this clone: Its target is unknown.

Study observations and caveats: The study observed clonal expansion of CD4+ and CD8+ blood T cells by week 6 at 0.1 to 3.0 mg/kg.

The V gene is TRBV27, the J gene TRBJ2-7; 7 bases match TRBD1. The sequence was collected from an adult with an advanced solid tumor such as melanoma, head and neck, liver or kidney cancer. This material consisted of CD4+ or CD8+ T cells sorted from blood, taken in a trial of the OX40 agonist ivuxolimab. In nucleotides, the CDR3 is TGTGCCAGCAGTGCCGGGACAGTACAGGTCCTAGGCGAGCAGTACTTC. This translates into CASSAGTVQVLGEQYF.